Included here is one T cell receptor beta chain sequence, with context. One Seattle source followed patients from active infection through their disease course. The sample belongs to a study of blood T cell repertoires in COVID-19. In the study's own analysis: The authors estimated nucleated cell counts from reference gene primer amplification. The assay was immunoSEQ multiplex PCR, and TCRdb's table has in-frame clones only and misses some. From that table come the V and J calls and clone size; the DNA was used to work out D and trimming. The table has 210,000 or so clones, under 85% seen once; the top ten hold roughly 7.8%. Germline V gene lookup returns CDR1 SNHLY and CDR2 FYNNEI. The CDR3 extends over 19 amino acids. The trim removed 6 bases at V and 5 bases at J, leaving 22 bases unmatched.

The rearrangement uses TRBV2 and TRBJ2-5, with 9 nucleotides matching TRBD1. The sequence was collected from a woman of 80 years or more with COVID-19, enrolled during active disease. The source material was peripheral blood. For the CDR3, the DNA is TGTGCCAGCAGCCCTGACAGATCCGGGACAGGGAATCTTCGGGAGACCCAGTACTTC. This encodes CASSPDRSGTGNLRETQYF. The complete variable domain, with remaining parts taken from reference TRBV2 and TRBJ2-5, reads EPEVTQTPSHQVTQMGQEVILRCVPISNHLYFYWYRQILGQKVEFLVSFYNNEISEKSEIFDDQFSVERPDGSNFTLKIRSTKLEDSAMYFCASSPDRSGTGNLRETQYFGPGTRLLVL.